This T cell receptor beta chain was captured in a study of technical replicates of blood from a few donors. Only in-frame clones appear in the TCRdb table, and some are missing; sequencing was by immunoSEQ multiplex PCR. The sample yields 60,000 to 65,000 clones, roughly 86% seen once. The sample was PBMCs. The source is a human donor in good health. Some clones in this sample may be carry-over from other donors' samples.

The CDR3 DNA reads as TGTGCCAGCAGCTTTCGGCAGGGTCCTAATTCACCCCTCCACTTT. Translated, it gives CASSFRQGPNSPLHF. The V call is TRBV5-6, the J call TRBJ1-6; D might be TRBD1 (5 bases). The germline V gene encodes CDR1 SGHDT and CDR2 YYEEEE. CDR3 length: 15 residues. With 2 bases removed from V and 6 bases from J, the gap between germline ends came to 12 bases.